This T cell receptor (beta chain) was recovered during a study of blood T cell repertoires in COVID-19. Study at large: Specimens from acute and convalescent COVID-19 originated in the United States, Italy and Spain. PBMCs, B-cell-depleted T cells, or T cells provided the cDNA or gDNA that made up the material.

As processed by the authors: Estimates of nucleated cell counts were drawn from the amplification of reference gene primers. Here immunoSEQ multiplex PCR was the method, and the copy in TCRdb shows in-frame clones only, minus some. That table gives V, J and clone size, and the DNA gave D and trimming. The sample lists about 68,000 clones, 79% occurring once. The CDR3 runs 15 residues. CDR1 and CDR2 (germline): LGHNA, YSLEER. The germline V and J ends were trimmed by 0 bases and 7 bases, with 15 bases remaining between them. The rearrangement links TRBV4-3 to TRBJ1-1, with a possible D match to TRBD1 (6 bases). This receptor was taken from a woman aged 45-65 years with acute or convalescent COVID-19. Input material: peripheral blood. This CDR3 is CASSQEIQGSVEAFF. DNA for the CDR3: TGCGCCAGCAGCCAAGAGATTCAGGGGTCCGTTGAAGCTTTCTTT.